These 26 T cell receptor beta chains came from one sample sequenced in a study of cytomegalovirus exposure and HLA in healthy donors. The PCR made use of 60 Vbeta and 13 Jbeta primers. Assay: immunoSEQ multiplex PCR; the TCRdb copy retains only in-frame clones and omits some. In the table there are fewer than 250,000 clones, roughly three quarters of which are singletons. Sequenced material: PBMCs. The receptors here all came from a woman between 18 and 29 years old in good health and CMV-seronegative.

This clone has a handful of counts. The CDR3 spells CASSDGQGRSGNTEAFF. CDR3 nucleotides: TGCGCCAGCAGTGATGGACAGGGCAGGAGTGGAAACACTGAAGCTTTCTTT. This sequence joins TRBV10-1 and TRBJ1-1; 8 bases map to TRBD1. With 3 bases clipped from V and 2 bases from J, the junction kept 11 bases outside the gene matches. This CDR3 comprises 17 residues. CDR1 and CDR2 (germline): WNHNN, SYGVQD (reference sequence).

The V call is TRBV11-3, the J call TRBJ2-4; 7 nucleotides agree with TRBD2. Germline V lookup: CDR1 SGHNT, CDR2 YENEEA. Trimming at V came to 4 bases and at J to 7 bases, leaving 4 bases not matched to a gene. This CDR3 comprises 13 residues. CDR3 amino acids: CASSSGGSNIQYF. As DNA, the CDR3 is TGTGCCAGCAGCTCCGGCGGGAGTAACATTCAGTACTTC.

CDR3 in DNA: TGTGCCAGCAGTGATAGTTTGGGGGGAGTATACGAGCAGTACTTC. This codes for CASSDSLGGVYEQYF. This rearrangement joins TRBV2 to TRBJ2-7, with a tentative D call TRBD2 (6 bases). Germline CDR1 SNHLY, CDR2 FYNNEI. The V gene lost 3 bases and the J gene lost 4 bases, with 16 bases spanning the gap. There are 15 residues in the CDR3. Variable domain in full (rest from reference TRBV2 and TRBJ2-7): EPEVTQTPSHQVTQMGQEVILRCVPISNHLYFYWYRQILGQKVEFLVSFYNNEISEKSEIFDDQFSVERPDGSNFTLKIRSTKLEDSAMYFCASSDSLGGVYEQYFGPGTRLTVT.

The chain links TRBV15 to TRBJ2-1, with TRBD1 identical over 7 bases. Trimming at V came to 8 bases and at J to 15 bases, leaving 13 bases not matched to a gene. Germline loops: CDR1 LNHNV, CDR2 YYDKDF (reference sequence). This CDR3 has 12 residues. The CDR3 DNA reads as TGTGCCACCTTCCCGACAGGGATAATAGCGTTCTTC. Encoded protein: CATFPTGIIAFF.

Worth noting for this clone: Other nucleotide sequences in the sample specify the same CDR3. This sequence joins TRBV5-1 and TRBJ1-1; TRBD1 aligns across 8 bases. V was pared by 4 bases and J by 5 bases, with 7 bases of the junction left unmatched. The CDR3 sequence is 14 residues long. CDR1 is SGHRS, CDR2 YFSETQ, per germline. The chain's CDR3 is CASSTGQGGTEAFF. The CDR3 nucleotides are TGCGCCAGCAGCACCGGACAGGGAGGAACTGAAGCTTTCTTT.

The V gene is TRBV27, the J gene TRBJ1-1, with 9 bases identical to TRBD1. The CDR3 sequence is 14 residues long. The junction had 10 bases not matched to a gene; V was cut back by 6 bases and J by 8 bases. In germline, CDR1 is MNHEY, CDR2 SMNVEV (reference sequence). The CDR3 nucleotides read TGTGCCAGCAGGGATACAGGGGGCCTTACAGAAGCTTTCTTT. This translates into CASRDTGGLTEAFF.

CDR3 DNA: TGTGCCACCAGCAGAGGTCGTCTAGCGGGAGCTGGGGCCAACGTCCTGACTTTC. As protein: CATSRGRLAGAGANVLTF. V is TRBV15 and J is TRBJ2-6, with 10 bases fitting TRBD2. CDR1 and CDR2 from the germline V gene are LNHNV and YYDKDF (reference sequence). The ends lost 1 base at V and 2 bases at J; junction bases unmatched: 5. This CDR3 comprises 18 residues.

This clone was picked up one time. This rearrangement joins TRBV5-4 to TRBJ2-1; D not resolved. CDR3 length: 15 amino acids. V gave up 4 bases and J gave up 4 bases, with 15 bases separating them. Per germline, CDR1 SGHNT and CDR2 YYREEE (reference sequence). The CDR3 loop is CASSLSSSRYNEQFF. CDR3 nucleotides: TGTGCCAGCAGCCTATCTAGTAGCCGTTACAATGAGCAGTTCTTC.

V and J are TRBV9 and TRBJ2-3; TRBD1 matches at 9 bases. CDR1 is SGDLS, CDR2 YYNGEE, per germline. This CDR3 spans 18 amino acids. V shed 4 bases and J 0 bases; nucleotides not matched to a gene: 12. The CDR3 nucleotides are TGTGCCAGCAGCCCACTAGCTCGAGGGACAGGGAGCACAGATACGCAGTATTTT. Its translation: CASSPLARGTGSTDTQYF.

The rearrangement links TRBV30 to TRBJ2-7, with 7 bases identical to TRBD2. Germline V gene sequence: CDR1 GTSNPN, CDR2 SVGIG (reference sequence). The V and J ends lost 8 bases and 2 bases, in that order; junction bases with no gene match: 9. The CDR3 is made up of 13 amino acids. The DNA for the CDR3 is TGTGCCCGGGGGGAAAGGGGCACCTACGAGCAGTACTTC. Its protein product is CARGERGTYEQYF.

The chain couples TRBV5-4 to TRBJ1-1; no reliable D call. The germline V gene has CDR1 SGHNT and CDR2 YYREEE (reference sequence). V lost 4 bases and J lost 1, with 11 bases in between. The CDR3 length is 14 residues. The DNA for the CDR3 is TGTGCCAGCAGCAAAGAGGGAAGGAACACTGAAGCTTTCTTT. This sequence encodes CASSKEGRNTEAFF.

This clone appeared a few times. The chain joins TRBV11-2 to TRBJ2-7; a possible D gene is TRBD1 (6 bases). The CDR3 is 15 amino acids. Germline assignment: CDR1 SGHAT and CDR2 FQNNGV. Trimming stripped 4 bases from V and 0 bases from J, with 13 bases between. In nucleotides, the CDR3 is TGTGCCAGCAGCTCTTTCCAGGGGATCTCCTACGAGCAGTACTTC. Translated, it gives CASSSFQGISYEQYF.

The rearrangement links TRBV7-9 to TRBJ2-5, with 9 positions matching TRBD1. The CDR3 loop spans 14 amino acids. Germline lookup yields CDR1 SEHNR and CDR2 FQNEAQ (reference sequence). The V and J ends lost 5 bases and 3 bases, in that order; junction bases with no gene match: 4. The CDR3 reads CASSRDRVEETQYF. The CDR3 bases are TGTGCCAGCAGCAGGGACAGGGTGGAAGAGACCCAGTACTTC.

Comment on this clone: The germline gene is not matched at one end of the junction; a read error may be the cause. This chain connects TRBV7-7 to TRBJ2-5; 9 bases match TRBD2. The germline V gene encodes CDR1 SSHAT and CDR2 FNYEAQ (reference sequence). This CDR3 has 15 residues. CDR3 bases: TGTGCTAGCAGCCTAGATAGCGGGAGCCAAGAGACCCAGTACTTC. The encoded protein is CASSLDSGSQETQYF.

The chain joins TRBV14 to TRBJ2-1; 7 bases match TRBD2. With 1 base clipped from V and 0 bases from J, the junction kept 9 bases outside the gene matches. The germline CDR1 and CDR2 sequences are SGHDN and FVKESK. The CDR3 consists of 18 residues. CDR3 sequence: CASSQGSASGNSYNEQFF. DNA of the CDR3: TGTGCCAGCAGCCAAGGGTCTGCTAGCGGCAACTCCTACAATGAGCAGTTCTTC.

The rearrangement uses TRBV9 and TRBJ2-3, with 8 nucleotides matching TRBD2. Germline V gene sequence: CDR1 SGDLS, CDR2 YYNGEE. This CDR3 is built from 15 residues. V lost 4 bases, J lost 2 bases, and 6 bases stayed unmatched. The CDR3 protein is CASSLIAGLTDTQYF. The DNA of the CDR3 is TGTGCCAGCAGCTTGATAGCGGGACTCACAGATACGCAGTATTTT. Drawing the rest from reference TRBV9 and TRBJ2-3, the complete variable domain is DSGVTQTPKHLITATGQRVTLRCSPRSGDLSVYWYQQSLDQGLQFLIQYYNGEERAKGNILERFSAQQFPDLHSELNLSSLELGDSALYFCASSLIAGLTDTQYFGPGTRLTVL.

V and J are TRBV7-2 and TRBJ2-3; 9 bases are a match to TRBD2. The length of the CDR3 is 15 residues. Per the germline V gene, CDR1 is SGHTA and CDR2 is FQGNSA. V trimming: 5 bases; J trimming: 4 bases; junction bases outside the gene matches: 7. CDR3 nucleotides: TGTGCCAGCAGCGTTAGCGGGAGACGGGCAGATACGCAGTATTTT. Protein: CASSVSGRRADTQYF.

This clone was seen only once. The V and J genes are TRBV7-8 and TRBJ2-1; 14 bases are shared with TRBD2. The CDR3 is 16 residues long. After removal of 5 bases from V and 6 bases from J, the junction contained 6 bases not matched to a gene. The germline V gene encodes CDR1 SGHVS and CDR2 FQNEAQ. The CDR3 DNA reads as TGTGCCAGCAGCCGCAGACTAGCGGGAGGGACCAATGAGCAGTTCTTC. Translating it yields CASSRRLAGGTNEQFF. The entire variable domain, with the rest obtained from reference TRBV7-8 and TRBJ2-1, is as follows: GAGVSQSPRYKVAKRGQDVALRCDPISGHVSLFWYQQALGQGPEFLTYFQNEAQLDKSGLPSDRFFAERPEGSVSTLKIQRTQQEDSAVYLCASSRRLAGGTNEQFFGPGTRLTVL.

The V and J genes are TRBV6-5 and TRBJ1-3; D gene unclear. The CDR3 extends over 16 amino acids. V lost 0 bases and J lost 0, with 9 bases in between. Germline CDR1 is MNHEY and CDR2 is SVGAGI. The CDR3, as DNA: TGTGCCAGCAGTTACTCGAGGTCGCACTCTGGAAACACCATATATTTT. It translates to CASSYSRSHSGNTIYF.

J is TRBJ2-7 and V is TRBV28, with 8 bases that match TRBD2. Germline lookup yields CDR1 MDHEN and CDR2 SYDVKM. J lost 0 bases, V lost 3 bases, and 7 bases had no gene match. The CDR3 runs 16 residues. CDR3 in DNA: TGTGCCAGCAGTTTTAGCCGACTAGCGCCCTCCTACGAGCAGTACTTC. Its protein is CASSFSRLAPSYEQYF.

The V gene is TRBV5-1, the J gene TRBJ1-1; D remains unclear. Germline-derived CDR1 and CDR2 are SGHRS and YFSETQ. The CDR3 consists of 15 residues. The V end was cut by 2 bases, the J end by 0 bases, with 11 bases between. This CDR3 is CASSFTAGMNTEAFF. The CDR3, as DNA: TGCGCCAGCAGCTTCACCGCCGGGATGAACACTGAAGCTTTCTTT.

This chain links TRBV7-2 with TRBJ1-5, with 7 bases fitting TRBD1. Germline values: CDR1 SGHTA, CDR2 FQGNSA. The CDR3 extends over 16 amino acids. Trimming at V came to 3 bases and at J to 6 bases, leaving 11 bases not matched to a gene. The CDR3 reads CASSFAGQFLGQPQHF. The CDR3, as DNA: TGTGCCAGCAGCTTTGCGGGACAGTTCTTAGGTCAGCCCCAGCATTTT.

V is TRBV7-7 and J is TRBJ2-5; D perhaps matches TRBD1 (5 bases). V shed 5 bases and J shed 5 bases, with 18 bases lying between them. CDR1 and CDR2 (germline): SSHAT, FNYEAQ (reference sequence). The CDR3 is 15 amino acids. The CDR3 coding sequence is TGTGCCAGCAGCCCAGTAGACGGGCCAGGGGAGACCCAGTACTTC. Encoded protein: CASSPVDGPGETQYF.

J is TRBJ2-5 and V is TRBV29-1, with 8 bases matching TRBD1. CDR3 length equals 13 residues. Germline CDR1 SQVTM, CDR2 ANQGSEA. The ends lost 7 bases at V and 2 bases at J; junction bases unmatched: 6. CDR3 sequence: CSAPGQVQETQYF. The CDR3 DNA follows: TGCAGCGCGCCGGGACAGGTGCAAGAGACCCAGTACTTC. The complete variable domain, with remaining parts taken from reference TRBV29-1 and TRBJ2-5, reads SAVISQKPSRDICQRGTSLTIQCQVDSQVTMMFWYRQQPGQSLTLIATANQGSEATYESGFVIDKFPISRPNLTFSTLTVSNMSPEDSSIYLCSAPGQVQETQYFGPGTRLLVL.

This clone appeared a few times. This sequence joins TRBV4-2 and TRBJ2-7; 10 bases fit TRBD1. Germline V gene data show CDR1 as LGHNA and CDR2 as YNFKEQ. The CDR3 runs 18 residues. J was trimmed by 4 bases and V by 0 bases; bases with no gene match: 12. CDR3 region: CASSQDRFGTGASYEQYF. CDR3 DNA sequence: TGTGCCAGCAGCCAAGATCGTTTTGGGACAGGGGCCTCTTACGAGCAGTACTTC.

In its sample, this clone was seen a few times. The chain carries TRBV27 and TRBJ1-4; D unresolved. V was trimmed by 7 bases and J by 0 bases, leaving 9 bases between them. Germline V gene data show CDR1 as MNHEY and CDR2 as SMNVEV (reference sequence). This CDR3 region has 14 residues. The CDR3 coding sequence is TGTGCCAGCACCGACACTGCAACTAATGAAAAACTGTTTTTT. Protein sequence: CASTDTATNEKLFF.